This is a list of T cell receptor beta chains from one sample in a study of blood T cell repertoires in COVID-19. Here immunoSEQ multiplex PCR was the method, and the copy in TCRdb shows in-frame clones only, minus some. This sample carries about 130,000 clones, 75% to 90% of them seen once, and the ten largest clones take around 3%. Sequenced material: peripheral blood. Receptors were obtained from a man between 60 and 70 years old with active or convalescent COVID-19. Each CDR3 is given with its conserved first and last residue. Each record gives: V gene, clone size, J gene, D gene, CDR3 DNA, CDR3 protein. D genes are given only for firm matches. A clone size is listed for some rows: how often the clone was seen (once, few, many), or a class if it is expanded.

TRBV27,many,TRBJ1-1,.,TGTGCCAGCAGTAGTGTAGGGGTCGACACTGAAGCTTTCTTT,CASSSVGVDTEAFF
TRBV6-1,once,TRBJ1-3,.,TGTGCCAGCAGTGAGGGGAGGTTTTCTGGAAACACCATATATTTT,CASSEGRFSGNTIYF
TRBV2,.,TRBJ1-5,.,TGTGCCAGCAGTATATTAGATAGCAATCAGCCCCAGCATTTT,CASSILDSNQPQHF
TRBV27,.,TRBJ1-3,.,TGTGCCAGTCTTGCGGTGGGGTGGAGGTCTGGAAACACCATATATTTT,CASLAVGWRSGNTIYF
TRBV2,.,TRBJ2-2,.,TGTGCCAGCAGTGACGGACAGTCATCGGACACCGGGGAGCTGTTTTTT,CASSDGQSSDTGELFF
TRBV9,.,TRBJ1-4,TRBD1,TGTGCCAGCAGCCCACCCAAGGGGGCAGGGGTTGAAAAACTGTTTTTT,CASSPPKGAGVEKLFF
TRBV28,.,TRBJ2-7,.,TGTGCCAGCAGATCAGGGTTCCACGAGCAGTACTTC,CASRSGFHEQYF
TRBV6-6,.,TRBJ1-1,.,TGTGCCAGCACCCAGGGAAACACTGAAGCTTTCTTT,CASTQGNTEAFF
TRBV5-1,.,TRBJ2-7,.,TGCGCCAGCAGCACTGGGGGGTCCTACGAGCAGTACTTC,CASSTGGSYEQYF
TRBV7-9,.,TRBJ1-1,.,TGTGCCAGCAGCTCCCTCCGGGGAAAGGAAGCTTTCTTT,CASSSLRGKEAFF
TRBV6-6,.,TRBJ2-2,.,TGTGCCAGCAGAAAGGGGGCCGGGGAGCTGTTTTTT,CASRKGAGELFF
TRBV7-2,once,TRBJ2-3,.,TGTGCCAGCAGCTTAGGGACTAAAGATACGCAGTATTTT,CASSLGTKDTQYF
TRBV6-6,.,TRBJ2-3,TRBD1,TGTGCCAGCAGTTCCGGGACAGCTAGCACAGATACGCAGTATTTT,CASSSGTASTDTQYF
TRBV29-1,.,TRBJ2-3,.,TGCAGCGTTCTGAAGGGGGCTAGCGCCAGCACAGATACGCAGTATTTT,CSVLKGASASTDTQYF
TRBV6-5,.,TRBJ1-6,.,TGTGCCAGCAGTTTCCGGACATCAGAGGCCCTCCACTTT,CASSFRTSEALHF
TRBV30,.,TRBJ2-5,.,TGTGCCTGGAGTGAGGGGACACTGAGGGGGACCCAGTACTTC,CAWSEGTLRGTQYF
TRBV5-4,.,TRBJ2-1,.,TGTGCCAGCAAAAGCCTGCGGCCATCCCACAATGAGCAGTTCTTC,CASKSLRPSHNEQFF
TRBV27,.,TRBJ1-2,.,TGTGCCAGCGGCTTGGGGCAGGGGTTCTATGGCTACACCTTC,CASGLGQGFYGYTF
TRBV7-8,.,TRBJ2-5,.,TGTGCCAGCAGTACAGTCCAAGAGACCCAGTACTTC,CASSTVQETQYF
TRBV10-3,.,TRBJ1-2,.,TGTGCCATCAGTGATCCGGGGAATGGCTACACCTTC,CAISDPGNGYTF
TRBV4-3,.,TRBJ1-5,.,TGCGCCAGCAGCCAGGGAAGGACCCTGAGGGAGAATCAGCCCCAGCATTTT,CASSQGRTLRENQPQHF
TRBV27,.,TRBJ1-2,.,TGTGCCAGCAGTTTCCGGTCTGGCTATGGCTACACCTTC,CASSFRSGYGYTF
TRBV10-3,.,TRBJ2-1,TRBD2,TGTGCCATCAGTGAGTCGGCGGGAGGGCCGAATGAGCAGTTCTTC,CAISESAGGPNEQFF
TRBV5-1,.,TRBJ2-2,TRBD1,TGCGCCAGCAGCAAGGGACAGATGAACACCGGGGAGCTGTTTTTT,CASSKGQMNTGELFF
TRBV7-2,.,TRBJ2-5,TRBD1,TGTGCCAGCAGCTTGGGGACAGGGGGCCCAGAGACCCAGTACTTC,CASSLGTGGPETQYF
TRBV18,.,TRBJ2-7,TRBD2,TGTGCCAGCTCACAGGGGCGGCGGGAGGCTTCCTACGAGCAGTACTTC,CASSQGRREASYEQYF
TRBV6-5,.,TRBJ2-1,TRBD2,TGTGCCAGCAGCCCCGGGGGGGGAGACAATGAGCAGTTCTTC,CASSPGGGDNEQFF